The 5 T cell receptor beta chains below come from one sample, sequenced in a study of radiation and T cells in renal cell carcinoma. The time point: blood 4 weeks post-SBRT, at nephrectomy. Treatment reported: 15 Gy SBRT to primary tumor, nephrectomy 4 weeks later. The table came from immunoSEQ multiplex PCR; TCRdb's copy has only in-frame clones and leaves some out. The sample lists 150,000 to 200,000 clones; less than 90% were seen once. The sample was blood, taken from a patient whose treatment included radiotherapy and nephrectomy. All receptors derive from a woman aged 45-59 years with renal cell carcinoma.

CDR3 in DNA: TGCGCCAGCAGCCAAGAAGGAGTCGAGCGGGGGGGGTGGACTTCCTACAATGAGCAGTTCTTC. Protein product: CASSQEGVERGGWTSYNEQFF. V and J are TRBV4-3 and TRBJ2-1, with 10 bases matching TRBD2. Germline values: CDR1 LGHNA, CDR2 YSLEER. V was pared by 0 bases and J by 1 base, with 15 bases of the junction left unmatched. There are 21 residues in the CDR3.

The CDR3 here is CASSPTDRSGANVLTF. The CDR3 DNA reads TGCGCCAGCAGCCCGACGGACCGTTCTGGGGCCAACGTCCTGACTTTC. The V gene is TRBV5-1, the J gene TRBJ2-6, with no clear D. CDR1 and CDR2 (germline): SGHRS, YFSETQ. The CDR3 extends over 16 amino acids. The ends were cut back, 4 bases at V and 1 base at J, with 12 bases in the middle.

The gene calls are TRBV25-1 and TRBJ2-2; 7 bases agree with TRBD1. Germline-derived CDR1 and CDR2 are MGHDK and SYGVNS. Trimming took 7 bases from V and 7 from J; bases not matched to a gene: 3. The CDR3 is made up of 12 amino acids. In DNA form, the CDR3 reads TGTGCCAGCACGGGACAGATCGGGGAGCTGTTTTTT. It specifies CASTGQIGELFF.

The chain couples TRBV6-5 to TRBJ1-2, with TRBD1 matching 7 bases. V shed 10 bases, J shed 8 bases, and the junction held 16 bases outside the gene matches. The CDR3 covers 14 residues. Germline assignment: CDR1 MNHEY and CDR2 SVGAGI. CDR3 bases: TGTGCCACCACCCGGGCGACAGGGCTCGGGGGCTACACCTTC. Protein: CATTRATGLGGYTF.

The chain joins TRBV6-6 to TRBJ2-3; the match to TRBD2 covers 12 bases. The CDR3 covers 15 residues. V lost 5 bases, J lost 2 bases, and 2 bases stayed unmatched. The germline V gene encodes CDR1 MNHNY and CDR2 SVGAGI (reference sequence). For the CDR3, the DNA is TGTGCCAGCAGTGGACTAGCGGGGATCACAGATACGCAGTATTTT. Protein: CASSGLAGITDTQYF.